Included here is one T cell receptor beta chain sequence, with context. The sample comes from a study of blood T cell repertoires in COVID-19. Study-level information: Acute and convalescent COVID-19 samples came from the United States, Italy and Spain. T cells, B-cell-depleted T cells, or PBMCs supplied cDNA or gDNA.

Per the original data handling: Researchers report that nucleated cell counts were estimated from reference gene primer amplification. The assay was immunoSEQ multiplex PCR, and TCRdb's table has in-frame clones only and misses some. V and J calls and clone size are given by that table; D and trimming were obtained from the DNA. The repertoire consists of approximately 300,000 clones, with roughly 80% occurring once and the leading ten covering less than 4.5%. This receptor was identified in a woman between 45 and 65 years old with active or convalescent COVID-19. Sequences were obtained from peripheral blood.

The CDR3 protein is CASSPRTWTGNNEQFF. The CDR3 DNA sequence: TGTGCCAGCAGTCCGCGGACCTGGACAGGAAACAATGAGCAGTTCTTC. The V gene is TRBV28, the J gene TRBJ2-1; TRBD1 matches at 7 bases. The V gene end was trimmed by 5 bases and the J gene end by 5 bases; junction bases not matched to a gene: 12. CDR1 is MDHEN, CDR2 SYDVKM, per germline. CDR3 length equals 16 residues.